Shown below are 3 T cell receptor beta chains from a single sample sequenced in a study of early T cells in non-severe SARS-CoV-2 infection. TCRdb re-analysed the 5' RACE reads in MiXCR, keeping a single row per CDR3 protein. The sample has tens of thousands of distinct CDR3 sequences; roughly 4.8% are singletons. Sample: whole blood. These receptors originate from an adult who was a healthcare worker with PCR-confirmed SARS-CoV-2 infection or an uninfected control (not recorded which).

Many counts were recorded for this clonotype. The chain joins TRBV6-5 to TRBJ2-7; no firm D call. Germline CDR1 is MNHEY and CDR2 is SVGAGI. The ends were cut back, 6 bases at V and 0 bases at J, with 15 bases in the middle. The CDR3 totals 15 residues. The CDR3 nucleotides are TGTGCCAGCAGCTATCTCACCGGAATCTCCTACGAGCAGTACTTC. Its protein product is CASSYLTGISYEQYF.

A few counts support this clonotype. V is TRBV5-1 and J is TRBJ2-1, with D tentatively TRBD1 (7 bases). V gave up 0 bases and J gave up 6 bases, with 19 bases separating them. Germline V gene sequence: CDR1 SGHRS, CDR2 YFSETQ. The CDR3 runs 17 residues. The CDR3: CASSLDPVAGGSNEQFF. The CDR3 DNA follows: TGCGCCAGCAGCTTGGATCCCGTCGCAGGGGGGAGCAATGAGCAGTTCTTC. The full variable domain, rest sourced from reference TRBV5-1 and TRBJ2-1, is KAGVTQTPRYLIKTRGQQVTLSCSPISGHRSVSWYQQTPGQGLQFLFEYFSETQRNKGNFPGRFSGRQFSNSRSEMNVSTLELGDSALYLCASSLDPVAGGSNEQFFGPGTRLTVL.

This clonotype was picked up many times. The chain is built from TRBV5-1 and TRBJ2-1; D may be TRBD1 or TRBD2 (6 bases each). Trimming stripped 4 bases from V and 10 bases from J, with 15 bases between. Germline CDR1 SGHRS, CDR2 YFSETQ. CDR3 size: 13 residues. CDR3 sequence (DNA): TGCGCCAGCAGCCAAGGACAGCGGGCGGAGCAGTTCTTC. Protein: CASSQGQRAEQFF.